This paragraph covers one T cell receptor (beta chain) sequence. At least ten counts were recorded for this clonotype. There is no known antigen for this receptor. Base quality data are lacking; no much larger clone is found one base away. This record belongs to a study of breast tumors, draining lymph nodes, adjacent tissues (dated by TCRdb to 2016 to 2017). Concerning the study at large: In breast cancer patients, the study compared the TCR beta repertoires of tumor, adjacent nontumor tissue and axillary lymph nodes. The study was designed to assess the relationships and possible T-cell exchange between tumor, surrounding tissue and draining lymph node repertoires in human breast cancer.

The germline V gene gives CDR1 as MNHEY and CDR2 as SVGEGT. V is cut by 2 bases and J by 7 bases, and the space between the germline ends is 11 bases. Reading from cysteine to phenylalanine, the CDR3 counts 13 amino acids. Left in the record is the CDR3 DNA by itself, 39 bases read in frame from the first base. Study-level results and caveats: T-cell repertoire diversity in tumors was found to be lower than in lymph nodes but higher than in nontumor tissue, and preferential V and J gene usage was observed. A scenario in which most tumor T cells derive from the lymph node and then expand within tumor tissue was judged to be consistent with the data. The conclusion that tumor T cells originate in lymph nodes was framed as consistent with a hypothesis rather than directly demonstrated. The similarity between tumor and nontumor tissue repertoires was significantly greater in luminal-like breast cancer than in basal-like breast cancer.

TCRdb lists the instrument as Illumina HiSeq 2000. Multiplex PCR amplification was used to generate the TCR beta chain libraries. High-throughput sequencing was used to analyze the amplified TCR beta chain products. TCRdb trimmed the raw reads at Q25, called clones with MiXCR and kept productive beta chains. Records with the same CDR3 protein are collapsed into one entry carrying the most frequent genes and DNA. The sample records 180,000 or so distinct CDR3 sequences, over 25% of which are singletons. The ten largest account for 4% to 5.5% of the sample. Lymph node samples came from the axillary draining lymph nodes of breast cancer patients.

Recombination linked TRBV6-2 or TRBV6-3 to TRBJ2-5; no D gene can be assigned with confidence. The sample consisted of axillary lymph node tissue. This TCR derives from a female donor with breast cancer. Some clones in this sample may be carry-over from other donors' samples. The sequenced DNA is TGTGCCAGCAGTTACAATGAGGTGGGGACCCAGTACTTC. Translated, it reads CASSYNEVGTQYF.